A selection of T cell receptor beta chains follows, all from one sample in a study of T cell responses to AZD1222 COVID-19 vaccine. TCRdb's table, derived via immunoSEQ multiplex PCR, lists solely in-frame clones and lacks some. The table includes more than 75,000 clones, roughly nine tenths detected once. The sample here was peripheral blood, taken on day 0 of AZD1222 vaccination. The source is an adult in good health. The CDR3 runs from the conserved cysteine through the conserved F or W. The order of the fields is V gene, CDR3 length, J gene, clone size, D gene, CDR3 protein, CDR3 DNA. The D gene is left open where the match is weak. A row's size may be missing; if present it is once, few, many or a size class.

>TRBV7-2|13|TRBJ1-5|-|-
CASSLLSNQPQHF
TGTGCCAGCAGCTTGCTAAGCAATCAGCCCCAGCATTTT
>TRBV5-4|15|TRBJ2-6|-|-
CASSGVDGYSNVLTF
TGTGCCAGCAGCGGGGTCGACGGTTACTCCAACGTCCTGACTTTC
>TRBV14|14|TRBJ2-7|-|-
CASSQVPLSYEQYF
TGTGCCAGCAGCCAAGTCCCCCTCTCCTACGAGCAGTACTTC
>TRBV29-1|10|TRBJ1-3|few|-
CSAAEDTIYF
TGCAGCGCAGCAGAAGACACCATATATTTT
>TRBV12-3/TRBV12-4|12|TRBJ1-3|-|-
CASSFQGNTIYF
TGTGCCAGCAGTTTCCAGGGGAACACCATATATTTT
>TRBV6-6|13|TRBJ1-2|-|-
CAIRPEGNYGYTF
TGTGCCATCCGCCCAGAGGGTAACTATGGCTACACCTTC
>TRBV5-1|16|TRBJ1-2|-|-
CASSPARDVPNYGYTF
TGCGCCAGCAGCCCCGCTCGGGACGTCCCTAACTATGGCTACACCTTC
>TRBV14|14|TRBJ1-5|few|-
CASSQPGPNQPQHF
TGTGCCAGCAGCCAGCCAGGTCCTAATCAGCCCCAGCATTTT
>TRBV9|15|TRBJ2-2|-|-
CASSGGTMNTGELFF
TGTGCCAGCAGCGGCGGGACCATGAACACCGGGGAGCTGTTTTTT
>TRBV10-1|13|TRBJ1-2|-|-
CASSEDRNYGYTF
TGCGCCAGCAGTGAGGACAGGAACTATGGCTACACCTTC
>TRBV28|17|TRBJ1-1|-|TRBD1
CASSTTARGRGNTEAFF
TGTGCCAGCAGCACGACGGCGAGGGGGCGTGGGAACACTGAAGCTTTCTTT
>TRBV25-1|15|TRBJ1-1|once|-
CASSDPGLGNTEAFF
TGTGCCAGCAGTGACCCGGGTTTGGGGAACACTGAAGCTTTCTTT
>TRBV9|16|TRBJ2-1|once|TRBD1
CASRPHYGTVDNEQFF
TGTGCCAGCAGGCCCCACTACGGGACAGTAGACAATGAGCAGTTCTTC
>TRBV2|15|TRBJ2-2|-|-
CASGGLAANTGELFF
TGTGCCAGCGGGGGTCTAGCCGCGAACACCGGGGAGCTGTTTTTT
>TRBV6-2/TRBV6-3|11|TRBJ2-2|-|-
CASSMAGELFF
TGTGCCAGCAGTATGGCCGGGGAGCTGTTTTTT
>TRBV9|13|TRBJ1-3|-|-
CASKAGTGNTIYF
TGTGCCAGTAAGGCAGGAACGGGAAACACCATATATTTT
>TRBV6-5|14|TRBJ2-3|-|-
CASMVRSSTDTQYF
TGTGCCAGCATGGTGAGGTCTAGCACAGATACGCAGTATTTT
>TRBV12-5|16|TRBJ1-5|-|-
CASGLVHGGRGQPQHF
TGTGCTAGTGGTTTGGTACACGGGGGGCGAGGTCAGCCCCAGCATTTT
>TRBV7-2|12|TRBJ1-2|few|-
CASSLNRDGYTF
TGTGCCAGCAGCTTAAACAGGGATGGCTACACCTTC
>TRBV18|14|TRBJ1-5|-|-
CASSPGTVNQPQHF
TGTGCCAGCTCGCCCGGGACGGTGAATCAGCCCCAGCATTTT
>TRBV6-5|14|TRBJ2-2|-|TRBD1
CASTAGGSGGELFF
TGTGCCAGCACCGCAGGGGGCTCGGGAGGGGAGCTGTTTTTT
>TRBV7-9|15|TRBJ2-7|-|TRBD1
CASRDTGTGFHEQYF
TGTGCCAGCAGGGATACCGGGACAGGGTTTCACGAGCAGTACTTC
>TRBV27|15|TRBJ2-3|-|-
CASSLSGASTDTQYF
TGTGCCAGCAGTTTATCAGGGGCTAGCACAGATACGCAGTATTTT
>TRBV18|14|TRBJ1-4|-|TRBD1
CASSEQGANEKLFF
TGTGCCAGCTCGGAACAGGGGGCTAATGAAAAACTGTTTTTT
>TRBV6-5|15|TRBJ1-4|-|TRBD1
CASSYGQGGNEKLFF
TGTGCCAGCAGTTACGGACAGGGCGGGAATGAAAAACTGTTTTTT
>TRBV30|15|TRBJ2-1|once|TRBD2
CAWSVRAGGLNEQFF
TGTGCCTGGAGTGTACGAGCGGGAGGCCTCAATGAGCAGTTCTTC
>TRBV9|15|TRBJ1-2|-|TRBD1
CASSVGWGQGPGYTF
TGTGCCAGCAGCGTAGGATGGGGACAGGGACCTGGCTACACCTTC
>TRBV2|15|TRBJ2-1|once|-
CASSDDASSYNEQFF
TGTGCCAGCAGTGATGACGCGAGCTCCTACAATGAGCAGTTCTTC
>TRBV6-2/TRBV6-3|14|TRBJ2-1|-|-
CASSYSVGYNEQFF
TGTGCCAGCAGTTACTCGGTAGGGTACAATGAGCAGTTCTTC
>TRBV28|14|TRBJ1-5|-|-
CASSPAGGNQPQHF
TGTGCCAGCAGTCCGGCGGGGGGGAATCAGCCCCAGCATTTT
>TRBV2|19|TRBJ2-3|-|TRBD2
CASSVASGVWGRRADTQYF
TGTGCCAGCAGTGTGGCTAGCGGGGTTTGGGGAAGAAGGGCAGATACGCAGTATTTT
>TRBV27|14|TRBJ1-1|-|-
CASSPKGGNTEAFF
TGTGCCAGCAGCCCTAAAGGGGGGAACACTGAAGCTTTCTTT
>TRBV12-3/TRBV12-4|12|TRBJ2-2|once|-
CASSLARWELFF
TGTGCCAGCAGTTTAGCGCGTTGGGAGCTGTTTTTT
>TRBV7-9|16|TRBJ2-2|few|-
CASNLSPGPNTGELFF
TGTGCCAGCAACCTGTCCCCCGGACCTAACACCGGGGAGCTGTTTTTT
>TRBV7-2|15|TRBJ2-2|-|TRBD1
CASSLRQGAAGELFF
TGTGCCAGCAGCTTACGACAGGGGGCCGCCGGGGAGCTGTTTTTT
>TRBV7-9|14|TRBJ1-2|-|TRBD1
CASTGDRGGYGYTF
TGTGCCAGCACCGGGGACAGGGGTGGCTATGGCTACACCTTC
>TRBV6-5|13|TRBJ1-2|-|-
CASNNGFNYGYTF
TGTGCCAGCAATAACGGCTTTAACTATGGCTACACCTTC
>TRBV30|15|TRBJ2-7|-|TRBD2
CAWIGGAGGHYEQYF
TGTGCCTGGATAGGCGGAGCGGGGGGGCACTACGAGCAGTACTTC
>TRBV25-1|16|TRBJ1-6|-|-
CASSDLDLGNNSPLHF
TGTGCCAGCAGTGACTTAGATCTCGGCAATAATTCACCCCTCCACTTT
>TRBV7-3|13|TRBJ2-1|-|-
CASSLRQNNEQFF
TGTGCCAGCAGCTTAAGACAGAACAATGAGCAGTTCTTC
>TRBV27|18|TRBJ2-3|-|-
CASSLSDGQLPPTDTQYF
TGTGCCAGCAGTTTATCGGACGGACAGCTTCCCCCCACAGATACGCAGTATTTT
>TRBV29-1|13|TRBJ2-3|-|-
CSVAGVSTDTQYF
TGCAGCGTTGCGGGAGTGAGCACAGATACGCAGTATTTT
>TRBV30|16|TRBJ2-5|-|TRBD2
CAWTPGLAGGRETQYF
TGTGCCTGGACGCCGGGACTAGCGGGAGGAAGAGAGACCCAGTACTTC
>TRBV5-1|16|TRBJ1-3|-|-
CASSSTGPRSGNTIYF
TGCGCCAGCAGTTCGACAGGCCCTCGCTCTGGAAACACCATATATTTT
>TRBV11-2|17|TRBJ2-1|-|-
CASSLVPGASGYNEQFF
TGTGCCAGCAGCTTAGTCCCGGGGGCTAGCGGCTACAATGAGCAGTTCTTC
>TRBV7-9|19|TRBJ2-1|-|TRBD2
CASSSKTSGRGGGVGEQFF
TGTGCCAGCAGCTCGAAGACTAGCGGGAGAGGGGGCGGAGTCGGTGAGCAGTTCTTC